This T cell receptor beta chain was recorded in a study of blood T cell repertoires in COVID-19. Across the whole study: Spain, Italy and the United States supplied samples that represented acute and convalescent COVID-19. Sample material is recorded as cDNA or gDNA derived from T cells, B-cell-depleted T cells, or PBMCs.

Original handling: By means of reference gene primer amplification, nucleated cell counts were estimated. Clones were sequenced by immunoSEQ multiplex PCR, and TCRdb holds only the in-frame ones, with some missing. D and trimming come from the DNA, and the V and J calls and clone size come from that table. The sample lists about 140,000 clones, around 79% occurring once. V was cut by 2 bases and J by 0 bases, with 15 bases left in between. CDR3 length: 17 amino acids. Germline CDR1 SGHTA, CDR2 FQGNSA. The source is a man aged 60-69 years with acute or convalescent COVID-19. J is TRBJ2-3 and V is TRBV7-2; D is undetermined. Sequencing used peripheral blood. CDR3 coding DNA: TGTGCCAGCAGCTTAATCGCCAGCCTGACTAGCACAGATACGCAGTATTTT. Amino acids: CASSLIASLTSTDTQYF.